Presented here are 9 T cell receptor beta chains from one specimen sequenced in a study of beta chain features in type 1 diabetes. Investigators reverse transcribed all isolated RNA, so they sequenced expressed TCRB transcripts. Method: immunoSEQ multiplex PCR; TCRdb's copy keeps in-frame clones and lacks some. The sample has 450,000 to 600,000 clones, 25% to 35% seen once; the top ten hold more than 0.055%. Specimen: naive CD4+ T cells from blood. The source of these receptors is a man aged 18 to 35 in good health.

This clone occurred a few times. The genes are TRBV18 and TRBJ2-1; TRBD1 matches 7 bases. Germline V gene data show CDR1 as KGHSH and CDR2 as LQKENI. Trimming removed 2 bases from V and 9 bases from J; junction bases left unmatched: 7. The CDR3 runs to 14 residues. The CDR3, as DNA: TGTGCCAGCTCACCAAACCGACAGGGCCTTGAGCAGTTCTTC. As protein: CASSPNRQGLEQFF.

The chain couples TRBV10-2 to TRBJ2-3; 14 bases match TRBD2. The CDR3 totals 14 residues. Per germline, CDR1 WSHSY and CDR2 SAAADI. The V gene end was trimmed by 6 bases and the J gene end by 6 bases; junction bases not matched to a gene: 2. In DNA, the CDR3 is TGCGCCAGCAGGGGACTAGCGGGGGCCGATACGCAGTATTTT. It codes for CASRGLAGADTQYF.

The table lists this clone with a few counts. The chain couples TRBV29-1 to TRBJ1-2, with a weak D call TRBD1 (6 bases). In germline, CDR1 is SQVTM, CDR2 ANQGSEA. With 6 bases removed from V and 2 bases from J, the gap between germline ends came to 13 bases. The CDR3 spans 13 residues. The CDR3 DNA reads as TGCAGCGTATATAGGACAGACAACTATGGCTACACCTTC. It yields the protein CSVYRTDNYGYTF. Using reference TRBV29-1 and TRBJ1-2 for the parts outside the CDR3, the full variable domain is SAVISQKPSRDICQRGTSLTIQCQVDSQVTMMFWYRQQPGQSLTLIATANQGSEATYESGFVIDKFPISRPNLTFSTLTVSNMSPEDSSIYLCSVYRTDNYGYTFGSGTRLTVV.

V gene TRBV12-5 combines with J gene TRBJ2-1; TRBD2 matches 9 bases. This CDR3 spans 15 amino acids. Per the germline V gene, CDR1 is LGHNT and CDR2 is FRNRAP. Trimming took 2 bases from V and 6 from J; bases not matched to a gene: 5. The CDR3 DNA reads TGTGCTAGTGGTTTGAACCTAGCGGGGCTCAATGAGCAGTTCTTC. This encodes CASGLNLAGLNEQFF.

The chain carries TRBV2 and TRBJ2-7, with 9 nucleotides matching TRBD1. With V trimmed by 5 bases and J by 4 bases, 6 bases remained unmatched. The CDR3 consists of 14 residues. CDR1 SNHLY and CDR2 FYNNEI come from the germline V gene. CDR3 nucleotides: TGTGCCAGCAGTTGGCAGGGACAGGGTTACGAGCAGTACTTC. It translates to CASSWQGQGYEQYF. The full variable domain, in which reference TRBV2 and TRBJ2-7 provide the parts outside the CDR3, is EPEVTQTPSHQVTQMGQEVILRCVPISNHLYFYWYRQILGQKVEFLVSFYNNEISEKSEIFDDQFSVERPDGSNFTLKIRSTKLEDSAMYFCASSWQGQGYEQYFGPGTRLTVT.

This clone showed up just a few times. The chain combines TRBV4-3 with TRBJ2-3, with D unclear. The length of the CDR3 is 15 residues. The germline CDR1 and CDR2 sequences are LGHNA and YSLEER. The germline V and J ends were trimmed by 0 bases and 2 bases, with 9 bases remaining between them. CDR3 coding DNA: TGCGCCAGCAGCCAAGATCAGGCGACCACAGATACGCAGTATTTT. It translates to CASSQDQATTDTQYF.

The V and J genes are TRBV9 and TRBJ1-4; D not certain. V lost 4 bases to trimming and J lost 8 bases, with 15 bases between them. Per the germline V gene, CDR1 is SGDLS and CDR2 is YYNGEE. The CDR3 runs 14 residues. The CDR3 region is CASSLDPLGEKLFF. In DNA form, the CDR3 reads TGTGCCAGCAGCTTAGACCCCCTAGGGGAAAAACTGTTTTTT.

This chain connects TRBV4-3 to TRBJ2-7; D is unclear. Per the germline V gene, CDR1 is LGHNA and CDR2 is YSLEER. V lost 0 bases and J lost 3, with 9 bases in between. CDR3 size: 14 residues. The CDR3 DNA follows: TGCGCCAGCAGCCAAGATGCACTTGGCTACGAGCAGTACTTC. Translating gives CASSQDALGYEQYF.

This clone was seen a few times. The rearrangement links TRBV29-1 to TRBJ2-2; either TRBD1 or TRBD2 may fit D (6 bases each). CDR1 SQVTM and CDR2 ANQGSEA come from the germline V gene. The V and J ends lost 2 bases and 4 bases respectively, with 11 bases between them. The CDR3 contains 14 residues. The CDR3 DNA is TGCAGCGTTGAACGGGGGCGAGGCACCGGGGAGCTGTTTTTT. This codes for CSVERGRGTGELFF.